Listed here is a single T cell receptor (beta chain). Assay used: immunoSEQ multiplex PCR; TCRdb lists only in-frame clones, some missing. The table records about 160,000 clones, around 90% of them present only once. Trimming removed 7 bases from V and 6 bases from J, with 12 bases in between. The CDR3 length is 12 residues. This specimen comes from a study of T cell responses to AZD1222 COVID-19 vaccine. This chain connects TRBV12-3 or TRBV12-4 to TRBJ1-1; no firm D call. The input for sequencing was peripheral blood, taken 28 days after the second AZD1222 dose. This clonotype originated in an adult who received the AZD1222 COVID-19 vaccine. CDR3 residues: CASNLGSAEAFF. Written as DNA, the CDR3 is TGTGCCAGCAACCTAGGCTCTGCTGAAGCTTTCTTT.